The rows below give T cell receptor beta chains drawn from one sample of a study of response to subunit inactivated influenza vaccine. MiXCR, applied by TCRdb to the RT-PCR reads, yields one record per CDR3 protein. The sample yields about 530,000 distinct CDR3 sequences, about 11% seen once. This material consisted of PBMCs from blood, taken on the day of vaccination. These receptors all come from a man between 45 and 60 years old who received an inactivated influenza vaccine. CDR3s leave out the opening cysteine and the closing phenylalanine or tryptophan.

>TRBJ1-1|TRBV12-3/TRBV12-4
ASSLNRFMNTEAF
>TRBJ2-7|TRBV6-5
ASSYGTSTYEQY
>TRBJ1-3|TRBV5-1
ASSGQDRNTIY
>TRBJ1-1|TRBV6-5
ASSYPGTGHTEAF
>TRBJ2-7|TRBV30
AWSPGQLYEQY
>TRBJ1-2|TRBV20-1
SARLGYGYT
>TRBJ2-7|TRBV5-1
ASSLDPPPNYEQY
>TRBJ2-3|TRBV14
ASSQETAQY
>TRBJ2-3|TRBV24-1
ATSHPGTDTQY
>TRBJ2-5|TRBV29-1
SVRSFSGRNQETQY
>TRBJ2-7|TRBV18
ASSPTSGSRYEQY
>TRBJ2-5|TRBV15
ATSRYDSKETQY
>TRBJ1-1|TRBV15
ATSSAGRQGRGKNTEAF
>TRBJ1-5|TRBV6-2/TRBV6-3
ASSYGDSNQPQH
>TRBJ1-4|TRBV12-3/TRBV12-4
ASSFGSGRNEKLF
>TRBJ1-5|TRBV28
ASSFISRGDYSNQPQH
>TRBJ2-3|TRBV27
ASSLRDRSTDTQY
>TRBJ2-5|TRBV7-7
ASSPTHQETQY
>TRBJ2-1|TRBV29-1
SVTPREWDEQF
>TRBJ2-3|TRBV6-7
ASSRQDKADTQY
>TRBJ2-1|TRBV7-2
ASSLDQGRGEQF
>TRBJ1-6|TRBV28
ASSFPDSYNSPLH
>TRBJ2-7|TRBV6-1
ASSREGLAGGYEQY
>TRBJ2-1|TRBV14
ASSRLEGQEQF
>TRBJ1-6|TRBV4-1
ASSQVGAGGARYNSPLH
>TRBJ2-1|TRBV6-2/TRBV6-3
ASSLLLHGGHEQF
>TRBJ2-3|TRBV4-3
ASSQDPGTHTDTQY
>TRBJ2-5|TRBV5-1
ASSSDRGTQETQY
>TRBJ2-2|TRBV10-3
AIRGTGGTGELF
>TRBJ2-3|TRBV6-1
ASRQGFGTDTQY
>TRBJ2-4|TRBV6-2/TRBV6-3
ASSIAGGSNIQY